This T cell receptor beta chain was profiled in a study of T cells expressing NK-cell markers. Study-wide results and caveats: A range of 1.0-7.0% of CD8+ T cells consisted of dominant NKG2C+ clonotypes in about six donors.

With the 5' RACE reads reprocessed, TCRdb shows one record per CDR3 protein and no DNA. The sample has 300,000 to 500,000 distinct CDR3 sequences; the top ten hold approximately 11%. The CDR3 has 16 residues. In germline, CDR1 is SEHNR, CDR2 FQNEAQ (reference sequence). Note on this clonotype: The antigen remains undetermined.

Material for sequencing was blood T cells: a sorted CD56 or NKG2C T cell subset, CD4+ or CD8+ T cells, or bulk PBMC T cells (not recorded which). This sequence was found in a woman aged 50 to 60 in good health. This sequence joins TRBV7-9 and TRBJ2-1; with no DNA, the TCRdb D assignment of TRBD1 cannot be verified. Here the CDR3 reads CASARRTQTGGDEQFF.